Each of the 18 T cell receptor beta chains below was sequenced from the same sample in a study of cytotoxic CD8 clonotypes in ibrutinib-treated CLL. Profiled with immunoSEQ multiplex PCR; TCRdb holds only in-frame clones, not every one. The data contain tens of thousands of clones, around 70% of them singletons. The starting material was PBMCs, obtained at disease progression, from a patient treated with ibrutinib. These receptors were collected from a human donor with chronic lymphocytic leukemia.

J is TRBJ1-1 and V is TRBV6-1, with a tentative D call TRBD1 (5 bases). Germline assignment: CDR1 MNHNS and CDR2 SASEGT. There are 14 residues in the CDR3. V lost 5 bases to trimming and J lost 0 bases, with 10 bases between them. CDR3 coding DNA: TGTGCCAGCAGTTCATCGGGGCTGAACACTGAAGCTTTCTTT. Protein product: CASSSSGLNTEAFF.

The chain recombines TRBV6-9 with TRBJ2-7; the match to TRBD2 covers 8 bases. CDR1 MNHGY and CDR2 SVAAGI come from the germline V gene. This CDR3 has 13 residues. The V and J ends lost 10 bases and 2 bases, in that order; junction bases with no gene match: 7. Here the CDR3 DNA reads TGTGCCACCACTAGCGGAGGGGCCTACGAGCAGTACTTC. Its protein product is CATTSGGAYEQYF.

The chain combines TRBV18 with TRBJ2-7; D is perhaps TRBD1 or TRBD2 (5 bases each). V gave up 3 bases and J gave up 6 bases, with 21 bases separating them. This CDR3 comprises 16 residues. Germline CDR1 KGHSH, CDR2 LQKENI. Here the CDR3 reads CASSPAVPFGAGEQYF. The CDR3 region has the DNA TGTGCCAGCTCACCGGCGGTACCGTTTGGGGCGGGCGAGCAGTACTTC. Combining the CDR3 with reference TRBV18 and TRBJ2-7 gives the whole variable domain NAGVMQNPRHLVRRRGQEARLRCSPMKGHSHVYWYRQLPEEGLKFMVYLQKENIIDESGMPKERFSAEFPKEGPSILRIQQVVRGDSAAYFCASSPAVPFGAGEQYFGPGTRLTVT.

This clone was found a few times. The genes are TRBV19 and TRBJ2-1; D might be TRBD2 (6 bases). CDR3 length: 14 amino acids. Trimming shortened V by 6 bases and J by 2 bases, and 11 bases separated the two germline ends. Per the germline V gene, CDR1 is LNHDA and CDR2 is SQIVND (reference sequence). The DNA for the CDR3 is TGTGCCAGTAGGGAGGCGGGACCCTACAATGAGCAGTTCTTC. Encoded protein: CASREAGPYNEQFF.

DNA for the CDR3: TGCGCCAGCAGCTTGGGCCTGGGCACAGATACGCAGTATTTT. It is translated as CASSLGLGTDTQYF. V and J are TRBV5-1 and TRBJ2-3; no firm D call. CDR3 length: 14 amino acids. Trimming pared 0 bases from V and 1 base from J, leaving 6 bases between. Germline V lookup: CDR1 SGHRS, CDR2 YFSETQ.

The rearrangement joins TRBV5-1 to TRBJ1-4; D is unclear. The ends were cut back, 0 bases at V and 6 bases at J, with 9 bases in the middle. CDR1 is SGHRS and CDR2 is YFSETQ in the germline V gene. The CDR3 is made up of 14 amino acids. CDR3 sequence reads: CASSLEGGYEKLFF. The CDR3 nucleotides read TGCGCCAGCAGCTTGGAGGGTGGTTATGAAAAACTGTTTTTT.

The rearrangement links TRBV28 to TRBJ1-4, with 7 bases lining up with TRBD1. Unmatched junction bases numbered 5, after V lost 4 bases and J lost 0 bases. Germline V gene data show CDR1 as MDHEN and CDR2 as SYDVKM. This CDR3 has 16 residues. In DNA, the CDR3 is TGTGCCAGCAGTTCCAACAGGGGAACAACTAATGAAAAACTGTTTTTT. This codes for CASSSNRGTTNEKLFF.

This clone was recorded once. This sequence joins TRBV12-5 and TRBJ2-7; D unresolved. The length of the CDR3 is 16 residues. CDR1 and CDR2 from the germline V gene are LGHNT and FRNRAP. V was cut by 7 bases and J by 2 bases, with 21 bases left in between. CDR3 residues: CASVPRVRHSPYEQYF. Here the CDR3 DNA reads TGTGCTAGTGTTCCAAGAGTACGGCACTCTCCCTACGAGCAGTACTTC. The complete variable domain, with remaining parts taken from reference TRBV12-5 and TRBJ2-7, reads DARVTQTPRHKVTEMGQEVTMRCQPILGHNTVFWYRQTMMQGLELLAYFRNRAPLDDSGMPKDRFSAEMPDATLATLKIQPSEPRDSAVYFCASVPRVRHSPYEQYFGPGTRLTVT.

This clone was observed once. This rearrangement joins TRBV4-1 to TRBJ1-5; D remains unclear. Germline CDR1 reads MGHRA; CDR2 reads YSYEKL. The CDR3 loop spans 18 amino acids. Trimming removed 1 base at V and 3 bases at J, with 19 bases between. CDR3 DNA: TGCGCCAGCAGCCAAGTAGTCCGCGGCCCGAGAATCAATCAGCCCCAGCATTTT. This gives the protein CASSQVVRGPRINQPQHF.

The chain employs TRBV28 and TRBJ2-6; TRBD1 aligns across 10 bases. This CDR3 has 17 residues. Per the germline V gene, CDR1 is MDHEN and CDR2 is SYDVKM. J was trimmed by 0 bases and V by 2 bases; bases with no gene match: 1. The CDR3 here is CASSLGDRGSGANVLTF. For the CDR3, the DNA is TGTGCCAGCAGTTTAGGGGACAGGGGCTCTGGGGCCAACGTCCTGACTTTC.

The chain joins TRBV10-2 to TRBJ2-3, with TRBD2 as a possible D gene (6 bases). Looked up from germline, CDR1 is WSHSY and CDR2 is SAAADI. The length of the CDR3 is 13 residues. Trimming stripped 6 bases from V and 1 base from J, with 8 bases between. CDR3 sequence reads: CASRAGGTDTQYF. DNA of the CDR3: TGCGCCAGCAGAGCGGGTGGCACAGATACGCAGTATTTT.

This chain uses TRBV27 with TRBJ1-2; TRBD1 might be the D (6 bases). Trimming shortened V by 3 bases and J by 4 bases, and 12 bases separated the two germline ends. The length of the CDR3 is 14 residues. The germline V gene encodes CDR1 MNHEY and CDR2 SMNVEV (reference sequence). CDR3 sequence reads: CASSFGRGGYGYTF. As DNA, the CDR3 is TGTGCCAGCAGTTTCGGAAGAGGGGGCTATGGCTACACCTTC.

In this sample, this clone turned up once. In nucleotides, the CDR3 is TGTGCCAGCTCACCAGGGGACAACCGTGACTATGGCTACACCTTC. It codes for CASSPGDNRDYGYTF. The J gene is TRBJ1-2, the V gene TRBV18; a weak D match, TRBD1 (6 bases). V gave up 2 bases and J gave up 3 bases, with 13 bases separating them. CDR3 length: 15 amino acids. Germline CDR1 KGHSH, CDR2 LQKENI.

The CDR3, as DNA: TGCGCCAGCAGCCTACGACTGAGCGGGACGCTTTACGAGCAGTACTTC. It translates to CASSLRLSGTLYEQYF. The genes are TRBV10-2 and TRBJ2-7; TRBD2 aligns across 7 bases. This CDR3 region has 16 residues. Germline CDR1 WSHSY, CDR2 SAAADI. With 6 bases clipped from V and 4 bases from J, the junction kept 15 bases outside the gene matches.

The chain joins TRBV13 to TRBJ2-7, with D possibly TRBD2 on 5 matching bases. The CDR3 is made up of 16 amino acids. Between the trimmed V and J ends, which lost 5 bases and 2 bases, there was a span of 19 bases. Germline CDR1 PRHDT, CDR2 FYEKMQ (reference sequence). CDR3 amino acids: CASSHPSGGRPYEQYF. The CDR3 DNA is TGTGCCAGCAGCCACCCATCAGGAGGTAGACCCTACGAGCAGTACTTC.

The V gene is TRBV10-3, the J gene TRBJ1-1; maybe TRBD1 (6 bases). The CDR3 is made up of 14 amino acids. CDR1 and CDR2 (germline): ENHRY, SYGVKD. Trimming took 4 bases from V and 1 from J, leaving 10 bases between them. CDR3 sequence (DNA): TGTGCCATCAGTGCGGGGGGCTGGAACACTGAAGCTTTCTTT. This sequence encodes CAISAGGWNTEAFF.

The rearrangement joins TRBV5-1 to TRBJ2-7; D assignment may be TRBD1 or TRBD2 (6 bases each). Deletions cut 0 bases from V and 3 bases from J, with 16 bases between. The CDR3 is 16 amino acids. Germline V CDR1 and CDR2: SGHRS, YFSETQ. This CDR3 is CASSLGVGGRDYEQYF. CDR3 nucleotide sequence: TGCGCCAGCAGCTTGGGTGTCGGGGGCAGGGACTACGAGCAGTACTTC.

This chain joins TRBV10-1 and TRBJ2-7; D remains ambiguous. Deletions cut 7 bases from V and 1 base from J, with 8 bases between. The CDR3 consists of 12 residues. Germline V gives CDR1 WNHNN, CDR2 SYGVQD (reference sequence). This CDR3 reads CASTQESYEQYF. For the CDR3, the DNA is TGCGCCAGCACTCAGGAGTCCTACGAGCAGTACTTC.